These 9 T cell receptor beta chains were all obtained from the same sample, sequenced in a study of blood T cell repertoires in COVID-19. The assay was immunoSEQ multiplex PCR, and TCRdb's table has in-frame clones only and misses some. The sample yields 200,000 to 250,000 clones, around four fifths seen once. Sequenced material: peripheral blood. The receptors originated from an elderly woman with COVID-19, enrolled during active disease.

V usage is TRBV19 and J usage is TRBJ2-5, with D maybe TRBD1 (5 bases). The V gene's germline CDR1 is LNHDA and CDR2 SQIVND (reference sequence). V was shortened by 7 bases and J by 0 bases, with 15 bases between the two germline ends. The CDR3 has 15 amino acids. The CDR3 protein is CASKRQGRDQETQYF. CDR3 coding DNA: TGTGCCAGTAAAAGGCAGGGAAGGGACCAAGAGACCCAGTACTTC.

This clone has a handful of counts. This rearrangement joins TRBV19 to TRBJ1-2; 7 positions agree with TRBD1. Trimming at V came to 6 bases and at J to 4 bases, leaving 8 bases not matched to a gene. Per germline, CDR1 LNHDA and CDR2 SQIVND (reference sequence). The CDR3 has 14 amino acids. This CDR3 is CASSRQGSSYGYTF. The CDR3 DNA is TGTGCCAGTAGCAGACAGGGTTCTTCCTATGGCTACACCTTC. Full variable domain (missing parts from reference TRBV19 and TRBJ1-2): DGGITQSPKYLFRKEGQNVTLSCEQNLNHDAMYWYRQDPGQGLRLIYYSQIVNDFQKGDIAEGYSVSREKKESFPLTVTSAQKNPTAFYLCASSRQGSSYGYTFGSGTRLTVV.

The chain couples TRBV7-9 to TRBJ1-1; no clear D. This CDR3 is built from 12 residues. The ends were cut back, 5 bases at V and 7 bases at J, with 11 bases in the middle. Germline loops: CDR1 SEHNR, CDR2 FQNEAQ (reference sequence). The DNA of the CDR3 is TGTGCCAGCAGCCCCCAGCGGGGTGAAGCTTTCTTT. It encodes CASSPQRGEAFF.

This clone was observed a single time. CDR3 in DNA: TGCGCCAGCAGCCACCCGGGGACAGGAACTGAAGCTTTCTTT. It translates to CASSHPGTGTEAFF. The chain is built from TRBV4-1 and TRBJ1-1, with 8 positions matching TRBD1. CDR1 and CDR2 (germline): MGHRA, YSYEKL. Trimming cost V 3 bases and J 5 bases; bases outside gene matches: 5. CDR3 length equals 14 residues.

The chain couples TRBV19 to TRBJ2-3; a weak D match, TRBD2 (6 bases). The CDR3 totals 12 residues. V lost 5 bases and J 6 bases, leaving 9 bases between the germline ends. Germline assignment: CDR1 LNHDA and CDR2 SQIVND (reference sequence). The CDR3 coding sequence is TGTGCCAGTAGTCGGGGGTCGGATACGCAGTATTTT. Translation: CASSRGSDTQYF.

The chain couples TRBV19 to TRBJ2-1, with 10 bases fitting TRBD2. CDR3 size: 14 residues. V dropped 8 bases and J dropped 9; count of bases not matched to a gene: 10. Per germline, CDR1 LNHDA and CDR2 SQIVND (reference sequence). CDR3 sequence reads: CASRRAGGPGEQFF. As DNA, the CDR3 is TGTGCCAGTCGCCGAGCGGGGGGGCCGGGTGAGCAGTTCTTC.

The V call is TRBV15, the J call TRBJ2-1; 9 bases agree with TRBD2. This CDR3 has 15 residues. Germline CDR1 is LNHNV and CDR2 is YYDKDF (reference sequence). The J segment lost 3 bases and the V segment lost 5 bases, leaving 5 bases of the junction unmatched. This CDR3 is CATSRRLADYNEQFF. CDR3 nucleotides: TGTGCCACCAGCCGACGACTAGCGGACTACAATGAGCAGTTCTTC.

This clone has more than one count but fewer than ten. This sequence joins TRBV28 and TRBJ1-2, with TRBD1 as a possible D gene (5 bases). Germline V lookup: CDR1 MDHEN, CDR2 SYDVKM. Trimming took 4 bases from V and 4 from J, leaving 13 bases between them. The length of the CDR3 is 14 residues. Here the CDR3 reads CASSSAQDIYGYTF. DNA of the CDR3: TGTGCCAGCAGTTCCGCCCAGGACATCTATGGCTACACCTTC.

The chain has TRBV15 and TRBJ2-7; D is perhaps TRBD1 (6 bases). With 1 base removed from V and 4 bases from J, the gap between germline ends came to 17 bases. The germline CDR1 and CDR2 sequences are LNHNV and YYDKDF (reference sequence). The CDR3 totals 16 residues. The CDR3 DNA is TGTGCCACCAGCAGAGTGGATTCCCCAGGGGAGTACGAGCAGTACTTC. This encodes CATSRVDSPGEYEQYF.